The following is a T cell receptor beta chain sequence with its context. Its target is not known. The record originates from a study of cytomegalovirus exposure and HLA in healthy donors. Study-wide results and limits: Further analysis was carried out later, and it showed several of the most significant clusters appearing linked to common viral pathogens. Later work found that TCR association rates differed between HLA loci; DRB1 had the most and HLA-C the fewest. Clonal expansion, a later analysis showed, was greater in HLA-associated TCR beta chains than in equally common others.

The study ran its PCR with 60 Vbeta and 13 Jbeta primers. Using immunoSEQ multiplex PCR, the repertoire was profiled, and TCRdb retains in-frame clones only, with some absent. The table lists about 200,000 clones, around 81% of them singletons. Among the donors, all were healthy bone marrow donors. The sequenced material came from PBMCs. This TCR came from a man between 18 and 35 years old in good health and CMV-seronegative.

CDR3 loop: CASSADSGVGTDTQYF. The CDR3, as DNA: TGTGCCAGCAGTGCTGACAGTGGGGTGGGAACAGATACGCAGTATTTT. The chain combines TRBV6-1 with TRBJ2-3, with D possibly TRBD1 on 5 matching bases. The germline gives CDR1 MNHNS, CDR2 SASEGT. Trimming removed 4 bases at V and 3 bases at J, with 17 bases between. The CDR3 covers 16 residues.